The present T cell receptor (beta chain) was sequenced within a study of identical twins. CDR3 length: 18 residues. Germline CDR1 and CDR2: MGHRA and YSYEKL. V lost 1 base, J lost 1 base, and 5 bases stayed unmatched. General study results and limits: Weaker excess twin sharing was observed in beta out-of-frame sequences.

This clonotype came up a few times. Its specificity is not known. TCRdb analysed the 5' RACE reads with MiXCR anew, one entry per CDR3 protein. This table has roughly 750,000 distinct CDR3 sequences, 20% to 25% appearing once. The same specimen was also included in a second study, on T cells expressing NK-cell markers. Turning to that study: Whether expanded NKG2C+ T cell clones recognized HCMV stayed uncertain.

The sequence came from a woman aged 18-30 years in good health. Sequenced sample: PBMCs. V and J are TRBV4-1 and TRBJ2-3, with 13 bases matching TRBD2. CDR3 sequence: CASSQVTSGGAGTDTQYF. CDR3 bases: TGCGCCAGCAGCCAAGTAACTAGCGGGGGGGCTGGCACAGATACGCAGTATTTT.